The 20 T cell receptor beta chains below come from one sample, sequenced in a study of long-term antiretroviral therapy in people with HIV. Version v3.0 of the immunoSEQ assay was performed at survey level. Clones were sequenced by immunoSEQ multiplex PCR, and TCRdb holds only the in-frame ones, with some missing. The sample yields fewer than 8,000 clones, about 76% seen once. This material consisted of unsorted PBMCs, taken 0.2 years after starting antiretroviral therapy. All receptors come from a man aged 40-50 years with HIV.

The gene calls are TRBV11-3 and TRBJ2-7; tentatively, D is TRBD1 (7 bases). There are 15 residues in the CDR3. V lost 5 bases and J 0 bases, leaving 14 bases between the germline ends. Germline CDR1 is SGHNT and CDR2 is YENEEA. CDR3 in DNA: TGTGCCAGCAGCCCCGGCGGGACAGCCTCCTACGAGCAGTACTTC. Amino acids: CASSPGGTASYEQYF.

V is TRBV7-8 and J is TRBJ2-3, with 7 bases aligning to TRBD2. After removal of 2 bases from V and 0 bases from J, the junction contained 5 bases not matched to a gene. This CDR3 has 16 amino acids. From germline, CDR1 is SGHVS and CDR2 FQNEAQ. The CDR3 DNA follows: TGTGCCAGCAGCTTAAAAGCGCGGGGGAGCACAGATACGCAGTATTTT. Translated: CASSLKARGSTDTQYF.

Written as DNA, the CDR3 is TGTGCCAGCAGCCCGCGACTAGCCGCAGATACGCAGTATTTT. Amino acid sequence: CASSPRLAADTQYF. J is TRBJ2-3 and V is TRBV5-6, with 7 bases matching TRBD2. This CDR3 has 14 residues. Germline lookup yields CDR1 SGHDT and CDR2 YYEEEE. V dropped 4 bases and J dropped 4; count of bases not matched to a gene: 6.

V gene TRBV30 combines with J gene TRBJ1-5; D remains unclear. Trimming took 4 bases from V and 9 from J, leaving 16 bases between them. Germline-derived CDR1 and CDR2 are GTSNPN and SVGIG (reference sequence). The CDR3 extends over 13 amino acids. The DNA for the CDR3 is TGTGCCTGGAATAAAGACGACCGCGCGCCCCAGCATTTT. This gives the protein CAWNKDDRAPQHF.

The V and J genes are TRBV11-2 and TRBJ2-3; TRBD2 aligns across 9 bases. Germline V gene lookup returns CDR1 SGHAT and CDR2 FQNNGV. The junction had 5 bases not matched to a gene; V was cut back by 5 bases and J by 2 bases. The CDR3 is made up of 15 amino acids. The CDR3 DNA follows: TGTGCCAGCAGCAGTAGCGGGGGAAACACAGATACGCAGTATTTT. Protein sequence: CASSSSGGNTDTQYF.

Written as DNA, the CDR3 is TGTGCCATCGGGCAGGCGAACACTGAAGCTTTCTTT. Translating it yields CAIGQANTEAFF. The chain combines TRBV10-3 with TRBJ1-1, with D uncertain. The CDR3 length is 12 residues. The V end lost 8 bases, the J end lost 1 base, and 8 bases lay between the germline ends. CDR1 ENHRY and CDR2 SYGVKD come from the germline V gene.

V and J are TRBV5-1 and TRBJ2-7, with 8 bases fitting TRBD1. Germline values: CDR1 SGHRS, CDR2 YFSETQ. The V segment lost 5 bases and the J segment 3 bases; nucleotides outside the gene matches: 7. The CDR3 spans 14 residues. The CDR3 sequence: CASSYGTGNYEQYF. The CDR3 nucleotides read TGCGCCAGCAGTTACGGGACAGGAAACTACGAGCAGTACTTC.

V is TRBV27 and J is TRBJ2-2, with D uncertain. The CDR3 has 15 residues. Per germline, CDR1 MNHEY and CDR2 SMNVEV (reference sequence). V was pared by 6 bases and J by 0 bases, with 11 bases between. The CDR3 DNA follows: TGTGCCAGCAGAAGCGTACTGGCGAACACCGGGGAGCTGTTTTTT. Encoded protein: CASRSVLANTGELFF.

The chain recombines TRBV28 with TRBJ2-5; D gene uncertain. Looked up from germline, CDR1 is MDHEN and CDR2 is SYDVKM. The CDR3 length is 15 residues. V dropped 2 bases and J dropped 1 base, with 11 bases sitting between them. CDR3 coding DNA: TGTGCCAGCAGTTTAACGACCTCGATCCAAGAGACCCAGTACTTC. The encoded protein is CASSLTTSIQETQYF.

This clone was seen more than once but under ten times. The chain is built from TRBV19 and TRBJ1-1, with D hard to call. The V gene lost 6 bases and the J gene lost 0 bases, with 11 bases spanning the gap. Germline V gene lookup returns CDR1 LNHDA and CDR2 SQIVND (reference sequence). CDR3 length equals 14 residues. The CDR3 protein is CASSRGRVNTEAFF. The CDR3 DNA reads TGTGCCAGTAGCCGCGGTAGAGTGAACACTGAAGCTTTCTTT.

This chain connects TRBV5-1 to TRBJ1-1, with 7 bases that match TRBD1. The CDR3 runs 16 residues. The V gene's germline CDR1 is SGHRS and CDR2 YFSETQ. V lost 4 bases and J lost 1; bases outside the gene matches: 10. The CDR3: CASSAVGQGGNTEAFF. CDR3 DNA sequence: TGCGCCAGCAGCGCGGTGGGGCAGGGGGGGAACACTGAAGCTTTCTTT.

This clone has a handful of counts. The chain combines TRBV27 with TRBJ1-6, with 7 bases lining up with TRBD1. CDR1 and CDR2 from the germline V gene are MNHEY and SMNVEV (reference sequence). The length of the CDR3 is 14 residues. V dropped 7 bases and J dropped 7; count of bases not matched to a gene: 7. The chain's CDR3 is CASTLQGSNSPLHF. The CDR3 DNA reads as TGTGCCAGCACCCTACAGGGGAGCAATTCACCCCTCCACTTT.

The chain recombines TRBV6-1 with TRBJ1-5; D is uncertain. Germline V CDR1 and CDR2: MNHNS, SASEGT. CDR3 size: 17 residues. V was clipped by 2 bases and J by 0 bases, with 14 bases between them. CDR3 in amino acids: CASSEFLSVLSNQPQHF. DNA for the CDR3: TGTGCCAGCAGTGAATTTTTAAGTGTCCTTAGCAATCAGCCCCAGCATTTT.

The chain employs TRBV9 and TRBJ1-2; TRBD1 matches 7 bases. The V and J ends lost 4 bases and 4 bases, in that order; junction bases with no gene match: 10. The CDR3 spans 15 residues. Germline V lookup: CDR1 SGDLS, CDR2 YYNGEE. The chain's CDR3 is CASSNRQGTAYGYTF. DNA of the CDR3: TGTGCCAGCAGCAACCGACAGGGAACGGCCTATGGCTACACCTTC. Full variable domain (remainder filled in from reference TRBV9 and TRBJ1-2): DSGVTQTPKHLITATGQRVTLRCSPRSGDLSVYWYQQSLDQGLQFLIQYYNGEERAKGNILERFSAQQFPDLHSELNLSSLELGDSALYFCASSNRQGTAYGYTFGSGTRLTVV.

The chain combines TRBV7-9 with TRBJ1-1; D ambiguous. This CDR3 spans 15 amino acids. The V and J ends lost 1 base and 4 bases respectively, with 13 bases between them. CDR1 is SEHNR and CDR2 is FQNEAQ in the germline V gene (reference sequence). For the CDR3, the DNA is TGTGCCAGCAGCTTAGAAGTGGGATACGGCACTGAAGCTTTCTTT. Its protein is CASSLEVGYGTEAFF.

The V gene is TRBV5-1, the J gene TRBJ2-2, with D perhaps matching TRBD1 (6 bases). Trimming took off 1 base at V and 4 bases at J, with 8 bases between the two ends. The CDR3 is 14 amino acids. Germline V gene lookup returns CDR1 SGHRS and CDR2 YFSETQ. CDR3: CASSLTGSTGELFF. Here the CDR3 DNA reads TGCGCCAGCAGCTTGACAGGGTCCACCGGGGAGCTGTTTTTT.

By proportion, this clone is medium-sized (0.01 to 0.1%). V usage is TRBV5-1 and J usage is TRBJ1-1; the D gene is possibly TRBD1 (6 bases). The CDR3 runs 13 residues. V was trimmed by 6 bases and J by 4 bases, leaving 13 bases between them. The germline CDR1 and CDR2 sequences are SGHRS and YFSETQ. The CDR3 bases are TGCGCCAGCATTGAGGGGGGGAGCACTGAAGCTTTCTTT. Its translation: CASIEGGSTEAFF. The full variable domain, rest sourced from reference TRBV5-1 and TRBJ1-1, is KAGVTQTPRYLIKTRGQQVTLSCSPISGHRSVSWYQQTPGQGLQFLFEYFSETQRNKGNFPGRFSGRQFSNSRSEMNVSTLELGDSALYLCASIEGGSTEAFFGQGTRLTVV.

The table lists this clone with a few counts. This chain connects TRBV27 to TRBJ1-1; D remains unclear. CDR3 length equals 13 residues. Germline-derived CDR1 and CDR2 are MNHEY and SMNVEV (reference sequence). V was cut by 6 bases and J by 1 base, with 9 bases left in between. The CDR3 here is CASRRAGNTEAFF. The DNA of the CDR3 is TGTGCCAGCAGAAGGGCGGGGAACACTGAAGCTTTCTTT.

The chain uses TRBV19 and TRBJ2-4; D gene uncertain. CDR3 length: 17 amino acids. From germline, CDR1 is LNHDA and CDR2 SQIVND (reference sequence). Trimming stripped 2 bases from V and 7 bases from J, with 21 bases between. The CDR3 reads CASSIRSPLLDLNIQYF. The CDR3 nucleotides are TGTGCCAGTAGTATAAGGTCCCCCCTCCTGGACCTGAACATTCAGTACTTC.

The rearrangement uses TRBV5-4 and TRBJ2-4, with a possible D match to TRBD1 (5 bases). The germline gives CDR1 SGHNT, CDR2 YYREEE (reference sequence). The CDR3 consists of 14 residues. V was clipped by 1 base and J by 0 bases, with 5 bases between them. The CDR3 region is CASSLQGAKNIQYF. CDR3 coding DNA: TGTGCCAGCAGCTTGCAGGGAGCCAAAAACATTCAGTACTTC.